This T cell receptor beta chain derives from a study of blood T cell repertoires in COVID-19. On the study more broadly: Sites across the United States, Italy and Spain contributed samples from acute and convalescent COVID-19. From T cells, B-cell-depleted T cells, or PBMCs came the material, which was cDNA or gDNA.

Original processing notes: It was from reference gene primer amplification that nucleated cell counts were estimated. TCRdb's copy holds only in-frame clones and misses some; the assay was immunoSEQ multiplex PCR. D and trimming come from the DNA, and the V and J calls and clone size come from that table. The repertoire has approximately 260,000 clones, 75% to 90% of them found once; the top ten carry about 4%. V was shortened by 4 bases and J by 6 bases, with 19 bases between the two germline ends. Per the germline V gene, CDR1 is SGHKS and CDR2 is YYEKEE (reference sequence). The CDR3 has 15 amino acids.

The sequenced sample was peripheral blood. This sequence originates from a woman aged 35 to 49 with acute or convalescent COVID-19. V is TRBV5-5 and J is TRBJ1-2; D not resolved. The CDR3 DNA reads TGTGCCAGCAGCCGAACCCCCAGCGAAAAGGATGGCTACACCTTC. Encoded protein: CASSRTPSEKDGYTF.